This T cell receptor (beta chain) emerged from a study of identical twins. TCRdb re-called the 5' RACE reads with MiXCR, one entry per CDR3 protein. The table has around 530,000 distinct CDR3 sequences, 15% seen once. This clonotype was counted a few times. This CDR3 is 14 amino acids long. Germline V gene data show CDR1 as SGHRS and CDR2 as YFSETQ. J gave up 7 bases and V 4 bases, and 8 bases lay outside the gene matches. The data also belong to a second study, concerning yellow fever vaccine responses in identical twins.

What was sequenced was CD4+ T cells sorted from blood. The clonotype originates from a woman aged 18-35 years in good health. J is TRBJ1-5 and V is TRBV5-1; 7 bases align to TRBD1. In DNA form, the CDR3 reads TGCGCCAGCAGCCCGGACAGGATCGGCCAGCCCCAGCATTTT. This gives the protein CASSPDRIGQPQHF. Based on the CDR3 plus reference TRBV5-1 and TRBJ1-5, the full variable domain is KAGVTQTPRYLIKTRGQQVTLSCSPISGHRSVSWYQQTPGQGLQFLFEYFSETQRNKGNFPGRFSGRQFSNSRSEMNVSTLELGDSALYLCASSPDRIGQPQHFGDGTRLSIL.